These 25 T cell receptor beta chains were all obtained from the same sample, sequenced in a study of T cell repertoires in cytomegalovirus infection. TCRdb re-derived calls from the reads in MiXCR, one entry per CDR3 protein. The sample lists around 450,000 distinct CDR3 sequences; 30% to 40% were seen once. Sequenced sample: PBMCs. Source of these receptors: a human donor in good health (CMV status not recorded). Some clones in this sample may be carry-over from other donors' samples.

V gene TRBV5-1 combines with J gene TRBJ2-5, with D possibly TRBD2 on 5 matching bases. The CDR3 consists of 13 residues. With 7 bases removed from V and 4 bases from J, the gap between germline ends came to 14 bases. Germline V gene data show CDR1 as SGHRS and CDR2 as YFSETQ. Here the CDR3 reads CASRNVEGETQYF. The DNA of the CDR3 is TGCGCCAGCCGCAACGTCGAGGGAGAGACCCAGTACTTC.

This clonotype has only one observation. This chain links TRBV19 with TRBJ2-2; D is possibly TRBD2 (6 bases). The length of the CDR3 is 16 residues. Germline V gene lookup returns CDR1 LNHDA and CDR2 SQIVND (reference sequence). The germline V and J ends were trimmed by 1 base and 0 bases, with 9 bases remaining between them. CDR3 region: CASSIGVAANTGELFF. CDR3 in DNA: TGTGCCAGTAGTATAGGGGTAGCGGCGAACACCGGGGAGCTGTTTTTT. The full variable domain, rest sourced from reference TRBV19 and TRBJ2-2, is DGGITQSPKYLFRKEGQNVTLSCEQNLNHDAMYWYRQDPGQGLRLIYYSQIVNDFQKGDIAEGYSVSREKKESFPLTVTSAQKNPTAFYLCASSIGVAANTGELFFGEGSRLTVL.

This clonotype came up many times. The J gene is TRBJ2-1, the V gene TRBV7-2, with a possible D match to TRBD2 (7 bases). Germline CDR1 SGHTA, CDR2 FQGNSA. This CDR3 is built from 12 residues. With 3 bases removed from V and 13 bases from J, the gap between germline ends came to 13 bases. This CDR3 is CASSFQTGGQFF. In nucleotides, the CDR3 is TGTGCCAGCAGCTTCCAAACGGGGGGCCAGTTCTTC. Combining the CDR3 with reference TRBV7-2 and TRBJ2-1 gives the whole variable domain GAGVSQSPSNKVTEKGKDVELRCDPISGHTALYWYRQSLGQGLEFLIYFQGNSAPDKSGLPSDRFSAERTGGSVSTLTIQRTQQEDSAVYLCASSFQTGGQFFGPGTRLTVL.

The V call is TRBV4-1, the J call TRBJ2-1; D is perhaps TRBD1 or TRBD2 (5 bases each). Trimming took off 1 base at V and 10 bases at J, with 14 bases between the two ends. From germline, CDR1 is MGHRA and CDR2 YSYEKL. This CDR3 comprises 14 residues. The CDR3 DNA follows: TGCGCCAGCAGCCAAGGGGACCTGATCAGGGAGCAGTTCTTC. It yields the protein CASSQGDLIREQFF.

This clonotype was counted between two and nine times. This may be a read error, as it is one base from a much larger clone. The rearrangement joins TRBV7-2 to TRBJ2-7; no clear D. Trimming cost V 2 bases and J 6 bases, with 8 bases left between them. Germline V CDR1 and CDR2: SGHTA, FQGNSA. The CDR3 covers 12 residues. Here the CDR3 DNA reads TGTGCCAGCAGCTTATCTCGTCTCGAGCAGTACGTC. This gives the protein CASSLSRLEQYV.

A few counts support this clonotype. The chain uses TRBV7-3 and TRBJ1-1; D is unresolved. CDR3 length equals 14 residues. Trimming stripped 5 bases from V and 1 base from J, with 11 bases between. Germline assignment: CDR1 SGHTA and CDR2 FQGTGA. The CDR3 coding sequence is TGTGCCAGCAGCCTACGGGCGGCGAACACTGAAGCTTTCTTT. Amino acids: CASSLRAANTEAFF.

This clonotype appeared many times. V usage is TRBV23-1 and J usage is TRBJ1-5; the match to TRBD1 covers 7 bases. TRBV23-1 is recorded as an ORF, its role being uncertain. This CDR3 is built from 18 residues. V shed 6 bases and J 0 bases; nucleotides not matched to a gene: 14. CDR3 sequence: CASRLRDRALNSNQPQHF. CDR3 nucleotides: TGCGCCAGCAGACTTCGGGACAGAGCCCTAAATAGCAATCAGCCCCAGCATTTT.

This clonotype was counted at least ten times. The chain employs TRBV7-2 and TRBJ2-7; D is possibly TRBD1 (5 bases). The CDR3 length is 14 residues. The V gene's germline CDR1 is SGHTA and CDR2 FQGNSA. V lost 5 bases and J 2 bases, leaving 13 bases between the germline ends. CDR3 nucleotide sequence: TGTGCCAGCAGCAACCAGGGTGGTCCCTACGAGCAGTACTTC. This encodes CASSNQGGPYEQYF. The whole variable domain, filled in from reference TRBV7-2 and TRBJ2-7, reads GAGVSQSPSNKVTEKGKDVELRCDPISGHTALYWYRQSLGQGLEFLIYFQGNSAPDKSGLPSDRFSAERTGGSVSTLTIQRTQQEDSAVYLCASSNQGGPYEQYFGPGTRLTVT.

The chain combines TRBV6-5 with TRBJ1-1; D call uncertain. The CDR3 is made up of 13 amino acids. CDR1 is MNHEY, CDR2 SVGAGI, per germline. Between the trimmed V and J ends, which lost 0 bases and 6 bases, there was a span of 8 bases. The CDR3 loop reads CASSYSGIAEAFF. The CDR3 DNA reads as TGTGCCAGCAGTTACTCTGGGATCGCTGAAGCTTTCTTT.

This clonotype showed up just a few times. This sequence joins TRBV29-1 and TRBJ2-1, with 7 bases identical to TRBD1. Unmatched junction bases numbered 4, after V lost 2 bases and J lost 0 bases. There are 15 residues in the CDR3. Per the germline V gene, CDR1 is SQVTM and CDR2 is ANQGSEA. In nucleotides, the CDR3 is TGCAGCGTTGAAAGGGGGCGCAACTCCTACAATGAGCAGTTCTTC. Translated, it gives CSVERGRNSYNEQFF.

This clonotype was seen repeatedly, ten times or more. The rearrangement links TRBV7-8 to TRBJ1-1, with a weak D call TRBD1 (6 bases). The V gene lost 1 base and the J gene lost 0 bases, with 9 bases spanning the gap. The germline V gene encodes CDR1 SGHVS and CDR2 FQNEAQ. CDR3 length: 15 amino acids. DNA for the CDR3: TGTGCCAGCAGCTTAGATGAGGGGGTGAACACTGAAGCTTTCTTT. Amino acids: CASSLDEGVNTEAFF.

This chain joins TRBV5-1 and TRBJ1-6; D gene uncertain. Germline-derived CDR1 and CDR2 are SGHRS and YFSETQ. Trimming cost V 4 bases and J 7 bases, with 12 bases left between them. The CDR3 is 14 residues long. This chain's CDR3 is CASSVDSLNSPLHF. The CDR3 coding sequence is TGCGCCAGCAGCGTGGACTCCCTGAATTCACCCCTCCACTTT.

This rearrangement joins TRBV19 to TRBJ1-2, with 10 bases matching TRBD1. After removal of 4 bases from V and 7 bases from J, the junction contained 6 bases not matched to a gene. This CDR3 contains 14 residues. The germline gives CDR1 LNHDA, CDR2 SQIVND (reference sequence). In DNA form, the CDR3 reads TGTGCCAGTAGTACCTTGACAGGGGGCTCTGGCTACACCTTC. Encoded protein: CASSTLTGGSGYTF.

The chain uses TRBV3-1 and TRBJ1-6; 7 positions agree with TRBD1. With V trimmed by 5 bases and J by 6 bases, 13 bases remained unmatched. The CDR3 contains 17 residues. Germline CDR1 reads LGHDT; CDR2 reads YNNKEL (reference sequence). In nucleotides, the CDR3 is TGTGCCAGCAGCAAAACAGGGGCCTTAGCACTTAATTCACCCCTCCACTTT. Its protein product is CASSKTGALALNSPLHF.

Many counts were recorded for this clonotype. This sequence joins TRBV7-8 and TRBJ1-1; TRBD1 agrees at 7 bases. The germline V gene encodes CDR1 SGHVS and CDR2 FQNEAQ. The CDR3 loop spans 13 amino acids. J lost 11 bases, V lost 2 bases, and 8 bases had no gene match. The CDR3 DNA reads TGTGCCAGCAGCTTACCTGCAGGGGGTCTGGCTTTCTTT. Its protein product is CASSLPAGGLAFF.

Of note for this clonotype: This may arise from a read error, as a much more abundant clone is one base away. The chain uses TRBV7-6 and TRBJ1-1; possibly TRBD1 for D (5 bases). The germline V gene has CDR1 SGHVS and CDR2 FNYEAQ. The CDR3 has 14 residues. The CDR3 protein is CASSPFAGTSEAYF. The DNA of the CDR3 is TGTGCCAGCAGCCCCTTTGCTGGGACCTCTGAAGCTTACTTT.

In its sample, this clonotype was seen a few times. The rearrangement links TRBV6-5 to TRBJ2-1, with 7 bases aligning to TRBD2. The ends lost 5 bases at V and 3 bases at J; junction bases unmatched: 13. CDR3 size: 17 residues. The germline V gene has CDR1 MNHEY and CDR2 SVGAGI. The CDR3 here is CASSPTGRGTFYNEQFF. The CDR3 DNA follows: TGTGCCAGCAGTCCCACGGGGCGGGGGACTTTCTACAATGAGCAGTTCTTC.

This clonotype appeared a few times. CDR3 region: CASSKGLDVGELFF. The CDR3 DNA reads TGTGCCAGCAGCAAGGGACTAGATGTCGGGGAGCTGTTTTTT. V gene TRBV12-3 or TRBV12-4 combines with J gene TRBJ2-2; 8 bases are a match to TRBD2. V dropped 6 bases and J dropped 7; count of bases not matched to a gene: 7. The length of the CDR3 is 14 residues.

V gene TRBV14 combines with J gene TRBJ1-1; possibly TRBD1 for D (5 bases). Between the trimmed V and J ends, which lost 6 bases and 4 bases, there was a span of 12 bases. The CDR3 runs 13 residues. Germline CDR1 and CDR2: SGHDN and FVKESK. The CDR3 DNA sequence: TGTGCCAGCAGTCAAACTGGGGCCACTGAAGCTTTCTTT. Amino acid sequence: CASSQTGATEAFF. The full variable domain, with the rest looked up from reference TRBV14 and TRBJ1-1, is EAGVTQFPSHSVIEKGQTVTLRCDPISGHDNLYWYRRVMGKEIKFLLHFVKESKQDESGMPNNRFLAERTGGTYSTLKVQPAELEDSGVYFCASSQTGATEAFFGQGTRLTVV.

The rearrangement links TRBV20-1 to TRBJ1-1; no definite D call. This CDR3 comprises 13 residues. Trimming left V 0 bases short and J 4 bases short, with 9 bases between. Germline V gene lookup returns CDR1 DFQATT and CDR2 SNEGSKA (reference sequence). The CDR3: CSARDPVSTEAFF. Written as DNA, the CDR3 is TGCAGTGCTAGAGATCCGGTCAGCACTGAAGCTTTCTTT.

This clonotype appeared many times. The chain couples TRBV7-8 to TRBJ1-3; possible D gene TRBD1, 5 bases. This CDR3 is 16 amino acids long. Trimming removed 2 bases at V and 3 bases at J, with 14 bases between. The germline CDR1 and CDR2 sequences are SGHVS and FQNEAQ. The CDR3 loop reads CASSLSKGRRGNTIYF. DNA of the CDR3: TGTGCCAGCAGCTTAAGTAAGGGGCGTCGTGGAAACACCATATATTTT.

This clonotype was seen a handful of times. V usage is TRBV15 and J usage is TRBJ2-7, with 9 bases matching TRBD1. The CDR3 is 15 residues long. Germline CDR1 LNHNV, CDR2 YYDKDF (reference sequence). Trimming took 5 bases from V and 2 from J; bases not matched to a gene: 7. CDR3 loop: CATSGWTGVAYEQYF. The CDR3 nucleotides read TGTGCCACCAGCGGTTGGACAGGGGTTGCCTACGAGCAGTACTTC.

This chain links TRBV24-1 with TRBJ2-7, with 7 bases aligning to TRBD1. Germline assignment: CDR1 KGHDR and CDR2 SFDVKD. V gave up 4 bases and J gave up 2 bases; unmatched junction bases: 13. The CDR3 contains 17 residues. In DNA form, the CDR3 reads TGTGCCACCAGTGACCTACTCCCCGGGACAGCAACCTACGAGCAGTACTTC. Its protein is CATSDLLPGTATYEQYF.

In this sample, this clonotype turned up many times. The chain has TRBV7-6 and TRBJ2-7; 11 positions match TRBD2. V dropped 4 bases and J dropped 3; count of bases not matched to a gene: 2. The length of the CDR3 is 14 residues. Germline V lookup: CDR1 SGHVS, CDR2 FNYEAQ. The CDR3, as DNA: TGTGCCAGCAGCTCACTAGCGGGGGACTACGAGCAGTACTTC. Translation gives CASSSLAGDYEQYF.

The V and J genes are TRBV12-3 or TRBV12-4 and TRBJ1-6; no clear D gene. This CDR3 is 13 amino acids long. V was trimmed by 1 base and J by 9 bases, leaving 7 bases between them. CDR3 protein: CASSLGGASPLHF. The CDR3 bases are TGTGCCAGCAGTTTAGGGGGAGCTTCACCCCTCCACTTT.